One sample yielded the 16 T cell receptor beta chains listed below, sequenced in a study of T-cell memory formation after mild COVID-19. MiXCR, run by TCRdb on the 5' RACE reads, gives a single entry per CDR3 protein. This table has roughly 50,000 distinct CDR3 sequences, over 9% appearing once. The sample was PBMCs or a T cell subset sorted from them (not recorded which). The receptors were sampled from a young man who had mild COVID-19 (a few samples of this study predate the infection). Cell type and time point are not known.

The CDR3: CASRSRSLNTGELFF. CDR3 DNA sequence: TGTGCCAGCAGGTCTAGGAGTTTGAACACCGGGGAGCTGTTTTTT. V usage is TRBV12-3 or TRBV12-4 and J usage is TRBJ2-2; D gene unclear. The CDR3 consists of 15 residues. V was clipped by 6 bases and J by 1 base, with 12 bases between them.

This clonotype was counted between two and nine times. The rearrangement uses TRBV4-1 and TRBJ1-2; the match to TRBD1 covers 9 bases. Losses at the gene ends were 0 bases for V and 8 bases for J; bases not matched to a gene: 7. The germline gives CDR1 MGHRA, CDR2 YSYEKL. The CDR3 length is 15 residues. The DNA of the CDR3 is TGCGCCAGCAGCCAAGAATGGGGACAGGGAGCCGGCTACACCTTC. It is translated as CASSQEWGQGAGYTF.

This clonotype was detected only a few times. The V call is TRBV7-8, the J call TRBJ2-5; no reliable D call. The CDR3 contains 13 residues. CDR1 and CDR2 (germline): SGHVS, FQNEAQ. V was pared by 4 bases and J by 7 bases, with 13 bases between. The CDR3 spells CASSSRPGGTQYF. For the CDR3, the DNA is TGTGCCAGCAGCTCGAGGCCTGGTGGGACCCAGTACTTC.

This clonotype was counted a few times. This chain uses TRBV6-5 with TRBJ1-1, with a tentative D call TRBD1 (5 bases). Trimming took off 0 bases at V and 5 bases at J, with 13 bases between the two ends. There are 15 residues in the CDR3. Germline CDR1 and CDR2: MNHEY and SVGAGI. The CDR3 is CASSYSRVGGTEAFF. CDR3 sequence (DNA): TGTGCCAGCAGTTACTCTAGGGTGGGGGGGACTGAAGCTTTCTTT.

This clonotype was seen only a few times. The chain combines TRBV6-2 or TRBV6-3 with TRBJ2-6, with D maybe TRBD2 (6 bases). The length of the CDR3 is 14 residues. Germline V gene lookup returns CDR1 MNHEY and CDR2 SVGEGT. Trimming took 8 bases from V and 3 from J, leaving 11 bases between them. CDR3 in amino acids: CASSQGGGANVLTF. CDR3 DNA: TGTGCCAGCTCCCAGGGAGGTGGGGCCAACGTCCTGACTTTC.

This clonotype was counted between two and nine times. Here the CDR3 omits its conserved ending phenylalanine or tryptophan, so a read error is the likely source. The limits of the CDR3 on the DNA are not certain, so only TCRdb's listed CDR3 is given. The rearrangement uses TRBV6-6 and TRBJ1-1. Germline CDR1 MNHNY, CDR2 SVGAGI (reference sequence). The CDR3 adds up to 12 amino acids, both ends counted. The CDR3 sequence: CASGPIWRQGFT.

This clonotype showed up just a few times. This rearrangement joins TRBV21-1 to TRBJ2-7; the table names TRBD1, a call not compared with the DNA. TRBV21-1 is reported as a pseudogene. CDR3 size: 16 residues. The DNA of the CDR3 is TGTGCCAGCAGCAAAGAGACACAGGGGTCTTCCTACGAGCAGTACGTC. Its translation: CASSKETQGSSYEQYV.

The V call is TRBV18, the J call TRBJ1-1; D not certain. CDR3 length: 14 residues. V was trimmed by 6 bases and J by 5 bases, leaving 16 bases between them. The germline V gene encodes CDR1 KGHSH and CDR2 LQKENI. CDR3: CASSSSLEGTEAFF. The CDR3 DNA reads TGTGCCAGCTCTTCATCACTGGAGGGAACTGAAGCTTTCTTT.

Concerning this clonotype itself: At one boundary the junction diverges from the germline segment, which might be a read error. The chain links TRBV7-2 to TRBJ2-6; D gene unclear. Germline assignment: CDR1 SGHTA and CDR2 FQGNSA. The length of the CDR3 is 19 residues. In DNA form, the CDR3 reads TGTGCCAGCAGCTTAACGGTCTGGGTCAGCTCCTCTGGGGACAACGTCCTGACTTTC. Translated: CASSLTVWVSSSGDNVLTF.

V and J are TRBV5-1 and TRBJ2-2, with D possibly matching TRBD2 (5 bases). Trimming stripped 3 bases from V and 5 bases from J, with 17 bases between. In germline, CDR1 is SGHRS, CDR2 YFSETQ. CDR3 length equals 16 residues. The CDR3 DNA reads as TGCGCCAGCAGCTCGGTCCCCAAGGGCGGGACCGGGGAGCTGTTTTTT. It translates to CASSSVPKGGTGELFF.

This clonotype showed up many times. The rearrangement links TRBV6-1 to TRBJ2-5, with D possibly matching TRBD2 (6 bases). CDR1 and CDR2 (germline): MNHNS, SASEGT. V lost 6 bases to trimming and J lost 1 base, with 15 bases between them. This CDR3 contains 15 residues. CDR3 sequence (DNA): TGTGCCAGCAGCCAGGGTAGGACTACCCAAGAGACCCAGTACTTC. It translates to CASSQGRTTQETQYF.

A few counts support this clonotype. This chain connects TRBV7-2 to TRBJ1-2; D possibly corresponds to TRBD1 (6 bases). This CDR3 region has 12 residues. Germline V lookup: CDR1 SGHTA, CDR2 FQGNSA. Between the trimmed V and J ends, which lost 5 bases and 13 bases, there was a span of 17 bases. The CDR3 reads CASSRARGGATF. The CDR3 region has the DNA TGTGCCAGCAGCCGCGCGAGGGGGGGCGCCACCTTC.

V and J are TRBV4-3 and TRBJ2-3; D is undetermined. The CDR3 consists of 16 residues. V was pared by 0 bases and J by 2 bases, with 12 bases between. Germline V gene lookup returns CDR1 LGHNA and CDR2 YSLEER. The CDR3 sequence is CASSQDYHLDTDTQYF. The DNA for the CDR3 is TGCGCCAGCAGCCAAGATTATCACTTAGACACAGATACGCAGTATTTT.

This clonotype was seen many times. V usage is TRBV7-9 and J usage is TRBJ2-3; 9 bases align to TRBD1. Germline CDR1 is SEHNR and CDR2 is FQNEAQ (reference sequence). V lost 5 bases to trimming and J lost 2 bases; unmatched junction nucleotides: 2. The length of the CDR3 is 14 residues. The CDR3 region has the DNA TGTGCCAGCAGCGGGACAGGGTCCACAGATACGCAGTATTTT. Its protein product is CASSGTGSTDTQYF.

The CDR3 nucleotides read TGTGCCAGCAGCTTAGACACCCCCAACTATGGCTACACCTTC. Residues: CASSLDTPNYGYTF. The chain uses TRBV5-5 and TRBJ1-2; D not certain. The CDR3 length is 14 residues. Deletions cut 2 bases from V and 2 bases from J, with 10 bases between. Germline CDR1 is SGHKS and CDR2 is YYEKEE (reference sequence).

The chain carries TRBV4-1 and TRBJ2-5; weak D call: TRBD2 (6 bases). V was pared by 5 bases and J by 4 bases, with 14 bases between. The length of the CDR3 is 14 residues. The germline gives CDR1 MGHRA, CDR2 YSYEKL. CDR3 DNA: TGCGCCAGCAGCACCCTTCCCGGGAGAGAGACCCAGTACTTC. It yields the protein CASSTLPGRETQYF.